This TCR beta chain was observed in a study of vaccination and CD4 T cells after COVID-19. Across the whole study: The interval from dose two to post-vaccine sampling had a median of approximately 70 days, and it ranged from 14 to 241.

Scientists ran DNA taken from cultured CD4+ T cells through the Oncomine TCR Beta short-read assay for sequencing. TCRdb reprocessed the PCR reads with MiXCR, giving one entry per CDR3 protein. This sample has roughly 12,000 distinct CDR3 sequences; 60% to 85% occur once, and the top ten carry around 28%. In regard to this clonotype: Its antigen is not known.

Regarding treatment: roughly 11-day PBMC culture with coronavirus spike peptide pools or control peptides (ViraFEST assay). Material: CD4+ T cells from blood, cultured in vitro. The TCR was taken from a human donor who had recovered from COVID-19.

The CDR3 is CASSGRGLHPYEQYF. In DNA, the CDR3 is TGTGCCAGCAGTGGAAGGGGACTCCATCCCTACGAGCAGTACTTC. This chain joins TRBV6-1 and TRBJ2-7; D may be TRBD2 (6 bases). V dropped 4 bases and J dropped 2 bases, with 15 bases sitting between them. This CDR3 region has 15 residues. Germline assignment: CDR1 MNHNS and CDR2 SASEGT.